Listed here are 5 T cell receptor beta chains from one sample, sequenced in a study of cytomegalovirus exposure and HLA in healthy donors. The PCR contained 60 Vbeta and 13 Jbeta primers. Only in-frame clones appear in the TCRdb table, and some are missing; sequencing was by immunoSEQ multiplex PCR. Here the sample spans approximately 120,000 clones, about 80% being singletons. Sequenced input: PBMCs. Source of these receptors: a woman aged 45-59 years in good health and CMV-seronegative.

V is TRBV19 and J is TRBJ2-5, with 9 positions matching TRBD1. Trimming took 5 bases from V and 3 from J; bases not matched to a gene: 4. From germline, CDR1 is LNHDA and CDR2 SQIVND (reference sequence). This CDR3 contains 14 residues. CDR3 amino acids: CASSEGQGKETQYF. CDR3 sequence (DNA): TGTGCCAGTAGTGAGGGACAGGGAAAAGAGACCCAGTACTTC.

This clone was detected a few times. The V and J genes are TRBV4-3 and TRBJ1-3; no definite D call. Germline lookup yields CDR1 LGHNA and CDR2 YSLEER. The CDR3 spans 17 residues. V was shortened by 0 bases and J by 1 base, with 13 bases between the two germline ends. CDR3 sequence: CASSQEREFGSGNTIYF. CDR3 nucleotide sequence: TGCGCCAGCAGCCAAGAGAGGGAGTTCGGATCTGGAAACACCATATATTTT.

This clone turned up a few times. The chain uses TRBV7-2 and TRBJ2-1; unclear D gene. Trimming took 2 bases from V and 12 from J, leaving 8 bases between them. CDR1 and CDR2 from the germline V gene are SGHTA and FQGNSA. This CDR3 is built from 11 residues. The CDR3 DNA reads TGTGCCAGCAGCTTAAAAGATAGGCAGTTCTTC. Its protein is CASSLKDRQFF.

The genes are TRBV5-5 and TRBJ1-4, with D possibly being TRBD1 (5 bases). Trimming cost V 0 bases and J 4 bases, with 13 bases left between them. Germline values: CDR1 SGHKS, CDR2 YYEKEE (reference sequence). CDR3 length: 16 amino acids. The CDR3 nucleotides are TGTGCCAGCAGCTTGGGTCCCGACAGTCATAATGAAAAACTGTTTTTT. Protein: CASSLGPDSHNEKLFF.

This clone was seen a few times. The chain combines TRBV11-1 with TRBJ2-6, with a possible D match to TRBD2 (6 bases). The V end was cut by 5 bases, the J end by 1 base, with 12 bases between. Per the germline V gene, CDR1 is SGHAT and CDR2 is FQDESV (reference sequence). The CDR3 has 16 residues. The CDR3: CASSDSGVSGANVLTF. The CDR3 DNA follows: TGTGCCAGCAGCGATTCGGGGGTTTCTGGGGCCAACGTCCTGACTTTC.